Shown below are 5 T cell receptor beta chains from a single sample sequenced in a study of blood T cell repertoires in COVID-19. The assay was immunoSEQ multiplex PCR, and TCRdb's table has in-frame clones only and misses some. The sample consists of some 100,000 clones, almost 80% of them appearing once. The specimen was peripheral blood. The origin of the receptors is a woman aged 65 to 85 with acute or convalescent COVID-19.

The chain couples TRBV12-5 to TRBJ1-1; D unclear. The germline V gene encodes CDR1 LGHNT and CDR2 FRNRAP. The CDR3 extends over 13 amino acids. Trimming took off 3 bases at V and 1 base at J, with 6 bases between the two ends. The CDR3 nucleotides read TGTGCTAGTGGTTTTCAGGAGAACACTGAAGCTTTCTTT. Encoded protein: CASGFQENTEAFF.

The CDR3 loop reads CASRLTGSGAGYTF. Here the CDR3 DNA reads TGTGCCAGCAGACTCACAGGGTCAGGAGCTGGCTACACCTTC. The chain links TRBV11-2 to TRBJ1-2, with D tentatively TRBD1 (6 bases). Looked up from germline, CDR1 is SGHAT and CDR2 is FQNNGV. This CDR3 is 14 amino acids long. The ends were cut back, 6 bases at V and 7 bases at J, with 18 bases in the middle.

The chain carries TRBV6-5 and TRBJ2-7, with TRBD2 as a possible D gene (5 bases). Trimming took 5 bases from V and 3 from J, leaving 14 bases between them. Germline CDR1 MNHEY, CDR2 SVGAGI. The CDR3 runs to 14 residues. The CDR3 nucleotides read TGTGCCAGCAGTAAGAACACGGGGAGCTACGAGCAGTACGTC. The encoded protein is CASSKNTGSYEQYV.

V gene TRBV19 combines with J gene TRBJ1-1; 9 bases match TRBD1. Trimming removed 7 bases from V and 4 bases from J; junction bases left unmatched: 19. This CDR3 spans 18 amino acids. Germline-derived CDR1 and CDR2 are LNHDA and SQIVND (reference sequence). This chain's CDR3 is CASNSLPGTGRGRTEAFF. Here the CDR3 DNA reads TGTGCCAGTAATTCCCTCCCAGGGACAGGGAGGGGACGCACTGAAGCTTTCTTT.

The J gene is TRBJ2-3, the V gene TRBV5-5; D is perhaps TRBD1 (5 bases). This CDR3 is 15 amino acids long. The ends were cut back, 1 base at V and 3 bases at J, with 12 bases in the middle. Germline CDR1 is SGHKS and CDR2 is YYEKEE (reference sequence). CDR3 nucleotide sequence: TGTGCCAGCAGCTTGAGGGGCGGTATGACAGATACGCAGTATTTT. It translates to CASSLRGGMTDTQYF.